This T cell receptor beta chain was obtained from a study of OX40 agonist ivuxolimab in advanced cancers. Study findings and constraints: Certain nonresponding patients likewise had low normalized T-cell clonal expansion.

V dropped 3 bases and J dropped 7; count of bases not matched to a gene: 4. The CDR3 loop spans 15 amino acids. From germline, CDR1 is MGHRA and CDR2 YSYEKL. A word on this clone: Its specificity is not known.

Using immunoSEQ multiplex PCR, the repertoire was profiled, and TCRdb retains in-frame clones only, with some absent. The sample consists of tens of thousands of clones, 70% to 90% of them appearing once. This sequence originates from an adult with an advanced solid tumor such as melanoma, head and neck, liver or kidney cancer. This chain uses TRBV4-1 with TRBJ2-7, with TRBD2 matching 15 bases. The specimen was CD4+ or CD8+ T cells sorted from blood, collected in a trial of the OX40 agonist ivuxolimab. CDR3 sequence (DNA): TGCGCCAGCAGCCACGGACTAGCGGGAGGGAGGGAGCAGTACTTC. Amino acid sequence: CASSHGLAGGREQYF.